The T cell receptor beta chain described here comes from a study of siplizumab effects on memory and regulatory T cells. As regards this clone: What it binds is unknown.

The study's findings and limits: Just a small share of alloreactive clones was traced back to unstimulated subsets.

Method: immunoSEQ multiplex PCR; TCRdb's copy keeps in-frame clones and lacks some. This table has 37,000 or so clones, about 90% appearing once. Germline V gene data show CDR1 as MNHEY and CDR2 as SVGAGI. This CDR3 is built from 15 residues. Trimming shortened V by 4 bases and J by 7 bases, and 14 bases separated the two germline ends. The chain links TRBV6-5 to TRBJ1-6; the D gene is possibly TRBD1 (5 bases). This receptor was obtained from a human donor in good health. Material for sequencing was naive CD4+ T cells sorted from blood. CDR3 nucleotide sequence: TGTGCCAGCAGTTCGGGGGGGTTAAAGAATTCACCCCTCCACTTT. Its translation is CASSSGGLKNSPLHF.